This T cell receptor beta chain appears in the sequencing data of a study of OX40 agonist ivuxolimab in advanced cancers. Study at large: One hepatocellular carcinoma and a couple of cutaneous melanoma patients partially responded.

Using immunoSEQ multiplex PCR, the repertoire was profiled, and TCRdb retains in-frame clones only, with some absent. The table includes tens of thousands of clones, about 86% detected once. The CDR3 is 15 residues long. Per germline, CDR1 MGHRA and CDR2 YSYEKL. V lost 3 bases, J lost 1 base, and 12 bases lay in between. The chain couples TRBV4-1 to TRBJ1-1; D is undetermined. The input for sequencing was CD4+ or CD8+ T cells sorted from blood, taken in a trial of the OX40 agonist ivuxolimab. This clonotype was obtained from an adult with an advanced solid tumor such as melanoma, head and neck, liver or kidney cancer. The CDR3 DNA follows: TGCGCCAGCAGCCACCCCTCCCGGGGGAACACTGAAGCTTTCTTT. Its protein is CASSHPSRGNTEAFF.